The 16 T cell receptor beta chains below were found in one sample sequenced in a study of cytomegalovirus exposure and HLA in healthy donors. TCRdb's copy holds only in-frame clones and misses some; the assay was immunoSEQ multiplex PCR. This table has 150,000 to 200,000 clones, just under 90% appearing once. Sequenced input: PBMCs. The receptors were gathered from a woman between 25 and 40 years old in good health and CMV-seronegative.

This clone was counted only a few times. The rearrangement joins TRBV4-2 to TRBJ1-2; tentatively, D is TRBD1 (5 bases). The CDR3 is 14 amino acids. Germline CDR1 reads LGHNA; CDR2 reads YNFKEQ. V lost 3 bases to trimming and J lost 3 bases, with 11 bases between them. The CDR3 sequence: CASSHSDTYYGYTF. In DNA form, the CDR3 reads TGTGCCAGCAGCCACTCGGACACCTACTATGGCTACACCTTC.

The chain has TRBV14 and TRBJ1-5; 7 bases align to TRBD1. V lost 4 bases, J lost 4 bases, and 16 bases stayed unmatched. The CDR3 has 18 residues. CDR1 SGHDN and CDR2 FVKESK come from the germline V gene. The CDR3 region has the DNA TGTGCCAGCAGCCGGTTAGGTAGACAGGGCCTCACAAATCAGCCCCAGCATTTT. Translation gives CASSRLGRQGLTNQPQHF.

The CDR3 nucleotides are TGTGCCAGTAGTATACAGTACGGCGGGGGGTTCAATGAGCAGTTCTTC. This encodes CASSIQYGGGFNEQFF. The V and J genes are TRBV19 and TRBJ2-1; 8 nucleotides align to TRBD2. The germline CDR1 and CDR2 sequences are LNHDA and SQIVND (reference sequence). V lost 2 bases to trimming and J lost 6 bases; unmatched junction nucleotides: 9. The CDR3 contains 16 residues. The full variable domain, rest sourced from reference TRBV19 and TRBJ2-1, is DGGITQSPKYLFRKEGQNVTLSCEQNLNHDAMYWYRQDPGQGLRLIYYSQIVNDFQKGDIAEGYSVSREKKESFPLTVTSAQKNPTAFYLCASSIQYGGGFNEQFFGPGTRLTVL.

The table lists this clone with a count of one. V is TRBV19 and J is TRBJ2-4; TRBD2 matches 7 bases. The CDR3 is 15 amino acids. Germline values: CDR1 LNHDA, CDR2 SQIVND (reference sequence). V lost 3 bases to trimming and J lost 7 bases; unmatched junction nucleotides: 9. CDR3 in DNA: TGTGCCAGTAGTATGCGGCGGGAGCGTGACAACATTCAGTACTTC. Protein: CASSMRRERDNIQYF.

The chain carries TRBV7-9 and TRBJ1-2; D remains ambiguous. The V end was cut by 0 bases, the J end by 7 bases, with 9 bases between. Germline V CDR1 and CDR2: SEHNR, FQNEAQ (reference sequence). This CDR3 is 13 amino acids long. The CDR3 DNA follows: TGTGCCAGCAGCTTAGCAGGAGGCGGTGGCTACACCTTC. This gives the protein CASSLAGGGGYTF.

The V and J genes are TRBV4-2 and TRBJ1-2; 8 nucleotides agree with TRBD1. Losses at the gene ends were 4 bases for V and 4 bases for J; bases not matched to a gene: 8. CDR3 length equals 15 residues. Germline loops: CDR1 LGHNA, CDR2 YNFKEQ. This CDR3 is CASSPYSTGVYGYTF. As DNA, the CDR3 is TGTGCCAGCAGCCCCTACTCGACAGGGGTCTATGGCTACACCTTC.

The chain recombines TRBV27 with TRBJ1-4; D unclear. With 3 bases removed from V and 7 bases from J, the gap between germline ends came to 15 bases. Looked up from germline, CDR1 is MNHEY and CDR2 is SMNVEV (reference sequence). This CDR3 contains 15 residues. The CDR3: CASSFKRVIGEKLFF. The CDR3 nucleotides are TGTGCCAGCAGTTTCAAGAGGGTCATTGGTGAAAAACTGTTTTTT.

The chain is built from TRBV30 and TRBJ2-7; 8 nucleotides agree with TRBD2. The CDR3 runs to 13 residues. J was trimmed by 6 bases and V by 2 bases; bases with no gene match: 6. Germline assignment: CDR1 GTSNPN and CDR2 SVGIG (reference sequence). The CDR3 coding sequence is TGTGCCTGGAGTTCGGGACTAGTCCCCGAGCAGTACTTC. This gives the protein CAWSSGLVPEQYF.

J is TRBJ2-7 and V is TRBV7-8, with D perhaps matching TRBD2 (5 bases). The germline V and J ends were trimmed by 4 bases and 3 bases, with 10 bases remaining between them. The CDR3 runs 13 residues. CDR1 and CDR2 (germline): SGHVS, FQNEAQ. The CDR3 is CASSYGGGYEQYF. The CDR3 DNA follows: TGTGCCAGCAGCTACGGAGGTGGCTACGAGCAGTACTTC. The complete variable domain, with remaining parts taken from reference TRBV7-8 and TRBJ2-7, reads GAGVSQSPRYKVAKRGQDVALRCDPISGHVSLFWYQQALGQGPEFLTYFQNEAQLDKSGLPSDRFFAERPEGSVSTLKIQRTQQEDSAVYLCASSYGGGYEQYFGPGTRLTVT.

In its sample, this clone was seen once. The chain couples TRBV4-1 to TRBJ1-6; no firm D call. The CDR3 spans 14 residues. The germline V and J ends were trimmed by 0 bases and 13 bases, with 13 bases remaining between them. Germline CDR1 is MGHRA and CDR2 is YSYEKL. The CDR3 region is CASSQDDSRGPLHF. Written as DNA, the CDR3 is TGCGCCAGCAGCCAAGATGACTCCCGCGGTCCCCTCCACTTT.

V is TRBV2 and J is TRBJ1-4; maybe TRBD1 (5 bases). Trimming took 6 bases from V and 4 from J, leaving 24 bases between them. This CDR3 region has 18 residues. The germline V gene has CDR1 SNHLY and CDR2 FYNNEI. CDR3 coding DNA: TGTGCCAGCAGGTTCTGGGTCACCCCCGAGACAGATAATGAAAAACTGTTTTTT. It codes for CASRFWVTPETDNEKLFF.

The chain joins TRBV5-6 to TRBJ1-3; tentative D call: TRBD1 (5 bases). The CDR3 runs 17 residues. CDR1 is SGHDT, CDR2 YYEEEE, per germline. V lost 0 bases and J 5 bases, leaving 18 bases between the germline ends. The CDR3 loop reads CASSLDPRESYRNTIYF. CDR3 DNA: TGTGCCAGCAGCTTGGACCCCAGGGAATCTTACAGAAACACCATATATTTT.

The chain employs TRBV10-3 and TRBJ2-1; TRBD1 matches at 9 bases. Germline values: CDR1 ENHRY, CDR2 SYGVKD. CDR3 length: 13 amino acids. V lost 11 bases, J lost 7 bases, and 9 bases stayed unmatched. The CDR3 loop reads CAVRDRDGNEQFF. DNA for the CDR3: TGTGCCGTCCGGGACAGGGATGGAAATGAGCAGTTCTTC.

The CDR3, as DNA: TGTGCCAGCAGCAAGGAGGGGTCTAGCTATGGCTACACCTTC. Encoded protein: CASSKEGSSYGYTF. The rearrangement uses TRBV21-1 and TRBJ1-2. TRBV21-1 is annotated as a pseudogene. The CDR3 loop spans 14 amino acids.

The chain recombines TRBV6-1 with TRBJ1-1; D unresolved. The CDR3 contains 13 residues. Germline CDR1 and CDR2: MNHNS and SASEGT. The ends were cut back, 5 bases at V and 1 base at J, with 8 bases in the middle. DNA for the CDR3: TGTGCCAGCAGTATACTCAAGAACACTGAAGCTTTCTTT. It is translated as CASSILKNTEAFF.

The rearrangement joins TRBV6-5 to TRBJ2-7, with TRBD1 matching over 7 bases. Germline V CDR1 and CDR2: MNHEY, SVGAGI. Trimming took 2 bases from V and 3 from J; bases not matched to a gene: 10. The CDR3 is 16 amino acids. As DNA, the CDR3 is TGTGCCAGCAGTTACGCCACCCAAGACAGGGTCTACGAGCAGTACTTC. This encodes CASSYATQDRVYEQYF.